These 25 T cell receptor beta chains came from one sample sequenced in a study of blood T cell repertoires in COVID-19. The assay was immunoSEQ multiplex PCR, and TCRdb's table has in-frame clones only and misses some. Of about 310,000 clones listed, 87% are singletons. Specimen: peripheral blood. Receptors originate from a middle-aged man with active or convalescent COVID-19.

CDR3 sequence: CASRGKAGMVTDTQYF. CDR3 nucleotides: TGTGCCAGTAGGGGGAAAGCGGGAATGGTAACAGATACGCAGTATTTT. This chain joins TRBV19 and TRBJ2-3; 7 bases map to TRBD2. CDR3 length: 16 amino acids. Germline V gene sequence: CDR1 LNHDA, CDR2 SQIVND (reference sequence). The V and J ends lost 6 bases and 3 bases, in that order; junction bases with no gene match: 12.

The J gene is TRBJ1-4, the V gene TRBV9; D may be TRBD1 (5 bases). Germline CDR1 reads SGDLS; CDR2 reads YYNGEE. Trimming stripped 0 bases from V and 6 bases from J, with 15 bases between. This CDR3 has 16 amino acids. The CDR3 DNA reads TGTGCCAGCAGCGTAGGCCTGACCCAGGGTGATGAAAAACTGTTTTTT. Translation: CASSVGLTQGDEKLFF.

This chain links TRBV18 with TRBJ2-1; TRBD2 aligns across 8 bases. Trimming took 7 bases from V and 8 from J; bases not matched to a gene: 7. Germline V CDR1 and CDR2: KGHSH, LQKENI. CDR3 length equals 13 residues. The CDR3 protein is CASLAPGGDEQFF. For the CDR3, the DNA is TGTGCCAGCTTAGCACCGGGAGGGGATGAGCAGTTCTTC.

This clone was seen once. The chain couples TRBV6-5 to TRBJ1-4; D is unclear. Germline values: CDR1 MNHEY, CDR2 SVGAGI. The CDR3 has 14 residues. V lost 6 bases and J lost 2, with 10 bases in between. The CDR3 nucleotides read TGTGCCAGCAGAGACCTAGGCACTAATGAAAAACTGTTTTTT. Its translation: CASRDLGTNEKLFF.

The CDR3 DNA follows: TGTGCCAGCAGGCTGGTGCGGGAGGGTTACAATGAGCAGTTCTTC. It encodes CASRLVREGYNEQFF. The chain combines TRBV5-8 with TRBJ2-1; 9 positions agree with TRBD2. The CDR3 has 15 residues. V shed 5 bases, J shed 4 bases, and the junction held 7 bases outside the gene matches. CDR1 is SGHTS, CDR2 YDEGEE, per germline.

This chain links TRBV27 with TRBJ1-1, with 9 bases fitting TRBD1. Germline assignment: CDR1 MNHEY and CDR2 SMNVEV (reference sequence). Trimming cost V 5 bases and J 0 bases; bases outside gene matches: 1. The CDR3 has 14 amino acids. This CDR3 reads CASSGQGMNTEAFF. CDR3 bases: TGTGCCAGCAGTGGACAGGGGATGAACACTGAAGCTTTCTTT.

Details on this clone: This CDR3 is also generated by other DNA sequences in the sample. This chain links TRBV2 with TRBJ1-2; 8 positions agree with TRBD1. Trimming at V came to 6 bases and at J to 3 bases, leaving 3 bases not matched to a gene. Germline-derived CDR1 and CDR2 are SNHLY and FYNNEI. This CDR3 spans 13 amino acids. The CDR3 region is CASSGQGDYGYTF. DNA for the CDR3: TGTGCCAGCAGCGGACAGGGAGACTATGGCTACACCTTC.

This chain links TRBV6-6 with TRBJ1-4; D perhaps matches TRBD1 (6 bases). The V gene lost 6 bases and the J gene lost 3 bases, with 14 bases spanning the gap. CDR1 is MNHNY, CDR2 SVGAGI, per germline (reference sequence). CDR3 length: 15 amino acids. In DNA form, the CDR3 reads TGTGCCAGCAGCCTAACAGGGACGGCTAATGAAAAACTGTTTTTT. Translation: CASSLTGTANEKLFF.

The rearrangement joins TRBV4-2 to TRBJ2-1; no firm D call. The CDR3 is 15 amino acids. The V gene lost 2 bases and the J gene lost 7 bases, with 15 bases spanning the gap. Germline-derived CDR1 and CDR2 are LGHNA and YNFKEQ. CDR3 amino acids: CASSQSGELRNEQFF. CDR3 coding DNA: TGTGCCAGCAGCCAAAGTGGTGAGTTGAGGAATGAGCAGTTCTTC.

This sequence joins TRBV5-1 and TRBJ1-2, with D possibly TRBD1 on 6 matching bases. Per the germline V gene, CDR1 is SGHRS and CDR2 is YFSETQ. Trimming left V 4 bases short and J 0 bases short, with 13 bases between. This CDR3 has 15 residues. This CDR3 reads CASSITQGPNYGYTF. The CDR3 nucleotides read TGCGCCAGCAGCATAACCCAGGGGCCTAACTATGGCTACACCTTC.

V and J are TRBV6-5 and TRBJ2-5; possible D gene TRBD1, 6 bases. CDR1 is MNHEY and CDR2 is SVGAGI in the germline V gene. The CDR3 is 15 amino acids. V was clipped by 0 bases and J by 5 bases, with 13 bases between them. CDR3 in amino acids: CASSYSGAATETQYF. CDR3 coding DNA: TGTGCCAGCAGTTACTCGGGGGCGGCGACGGAGACCCAGTACTTC.

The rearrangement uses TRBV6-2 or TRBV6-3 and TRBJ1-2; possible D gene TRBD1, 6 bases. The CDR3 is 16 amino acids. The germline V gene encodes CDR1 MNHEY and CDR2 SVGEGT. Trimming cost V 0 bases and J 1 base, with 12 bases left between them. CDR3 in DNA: TGTGCCAGCAGTTACTCGTGGACAGCCAGTAACTATGGCTACACCTTC. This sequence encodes CASSYSWTASNYGYTF.

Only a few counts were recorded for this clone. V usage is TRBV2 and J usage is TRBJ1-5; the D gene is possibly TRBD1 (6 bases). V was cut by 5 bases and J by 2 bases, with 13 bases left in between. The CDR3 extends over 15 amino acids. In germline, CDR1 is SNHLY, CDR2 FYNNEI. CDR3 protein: CASSSQGGGNQPQHF. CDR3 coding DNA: TGTGCCAGCAGTTCACAGGGAGGGGGCAATCAGCCCCAGCATTTT.

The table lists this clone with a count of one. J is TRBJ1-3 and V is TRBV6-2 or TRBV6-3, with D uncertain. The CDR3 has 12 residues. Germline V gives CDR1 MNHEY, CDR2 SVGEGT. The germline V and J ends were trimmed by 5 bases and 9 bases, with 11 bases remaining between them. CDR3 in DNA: TGTGCCAGCAGTCCCGCCCTGAGCACCATATATTTT. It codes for CASSPALSTIYF.

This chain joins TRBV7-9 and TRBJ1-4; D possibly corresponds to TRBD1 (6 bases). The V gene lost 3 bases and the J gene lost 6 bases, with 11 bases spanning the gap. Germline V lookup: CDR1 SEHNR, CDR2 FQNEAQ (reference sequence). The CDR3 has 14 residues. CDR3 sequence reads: CASSFSRGDEKLFF. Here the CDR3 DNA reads TGTGCCAGCAGCTTTAGCAGGGGAGATGAAAAACTGTTTTTT.

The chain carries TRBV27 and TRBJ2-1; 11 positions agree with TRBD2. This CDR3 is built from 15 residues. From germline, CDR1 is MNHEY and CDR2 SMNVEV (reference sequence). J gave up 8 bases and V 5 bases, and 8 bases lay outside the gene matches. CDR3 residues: CASSLTSGSGYEQFF. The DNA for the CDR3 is TGTGCCAGCAGTCTCACTAGCGGGAGTGGGTATGAGCAGTTCTTC.

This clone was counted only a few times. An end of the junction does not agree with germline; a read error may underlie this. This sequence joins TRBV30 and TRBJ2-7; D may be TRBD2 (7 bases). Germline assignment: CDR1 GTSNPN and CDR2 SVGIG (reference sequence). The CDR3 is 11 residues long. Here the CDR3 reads CAWSVGGPDSF. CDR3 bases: TGTGCCTGGAGTGTGGGGGGGCCAGACAGCTTC.

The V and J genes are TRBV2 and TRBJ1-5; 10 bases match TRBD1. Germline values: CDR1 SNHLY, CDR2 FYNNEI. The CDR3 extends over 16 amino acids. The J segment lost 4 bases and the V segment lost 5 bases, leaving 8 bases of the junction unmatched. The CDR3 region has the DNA TGTGCCAGCAGTAAGAGCACGGACAGGGGGAATCAGCCCCAGCATTTT. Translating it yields CASSKSTDRGNQPQHF.

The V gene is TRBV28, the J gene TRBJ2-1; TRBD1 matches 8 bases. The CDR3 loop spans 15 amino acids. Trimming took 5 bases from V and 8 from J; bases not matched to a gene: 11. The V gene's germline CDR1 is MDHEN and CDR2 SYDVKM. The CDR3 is CASSGFPGQADEQFF. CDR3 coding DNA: TGTGCCAGCAGTGGGTTCCCGGGACAGGCCGATGAGCAGTTCTTC.

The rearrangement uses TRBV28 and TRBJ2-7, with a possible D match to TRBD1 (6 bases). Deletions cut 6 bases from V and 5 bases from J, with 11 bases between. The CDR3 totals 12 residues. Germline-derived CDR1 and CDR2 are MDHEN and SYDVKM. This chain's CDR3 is CASRETGDEQYF. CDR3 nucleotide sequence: TGTGCCAGCAGAGAGACAGGCGACGAGCAGTACTTC.

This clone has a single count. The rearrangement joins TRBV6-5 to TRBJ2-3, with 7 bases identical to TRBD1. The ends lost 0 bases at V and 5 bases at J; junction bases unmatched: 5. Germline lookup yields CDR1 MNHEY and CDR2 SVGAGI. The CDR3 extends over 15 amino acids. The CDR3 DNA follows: TGTGCCAGCAGTTACTCTGGCCAGGGGGAAGATACGCAGTATTTT. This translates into CASSYSGQGEDTQYF.

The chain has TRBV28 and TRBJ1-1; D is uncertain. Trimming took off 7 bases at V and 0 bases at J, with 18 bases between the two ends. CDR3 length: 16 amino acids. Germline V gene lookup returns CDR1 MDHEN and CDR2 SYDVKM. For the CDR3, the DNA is TGTGCCAGCACCCCCTCACTCGACTACATGAACACTGAAGCTTTCTTT. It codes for CASTPSLDYMNTEAFF.

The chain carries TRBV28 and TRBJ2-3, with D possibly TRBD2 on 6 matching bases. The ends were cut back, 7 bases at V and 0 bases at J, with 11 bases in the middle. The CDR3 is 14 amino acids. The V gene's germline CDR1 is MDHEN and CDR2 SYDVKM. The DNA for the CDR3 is TGTGCCAGCAAGGTGGGACTGAGCACAGATACGCAGTATTTT. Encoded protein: CASKVGLSTDTQYF.

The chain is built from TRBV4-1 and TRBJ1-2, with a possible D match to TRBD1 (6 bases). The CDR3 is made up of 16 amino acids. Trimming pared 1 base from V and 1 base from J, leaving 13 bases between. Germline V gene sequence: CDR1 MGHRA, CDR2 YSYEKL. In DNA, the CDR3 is TGCGCCAGCAGCCAAGGTCGGGCAGGGGATAACTATGGCTACACCTTC. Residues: CASSQGRAGDNYGYTF.

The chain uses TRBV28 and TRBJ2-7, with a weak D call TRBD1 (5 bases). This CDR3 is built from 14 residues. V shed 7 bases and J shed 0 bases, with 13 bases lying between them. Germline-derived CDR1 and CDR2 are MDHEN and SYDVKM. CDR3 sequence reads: CASNRPSSSYEQYF. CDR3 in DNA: TGTGCCAGCAACAGGCCATCCAGCTCCTACGAGCAGTACTTC.